These T cell receptor beta chains were read from a single sample in a study of CD8 T cells in ankylosing spondylitis. Via MiXCR, TCRdb re-called the 5' RACE reads, giving one row per CDR3 protein. The data show about 250,000 distinct CDR3 sequences, roughly 8% seen once. Sequences were obtained from blood, either unsorted or a sorted T cell fraction (not recorded which). These receptors were collected from a female donor with ankylosing spondylitis or in good health (not recorded which). The CDR3 runs from the conserved cysteine through the conserved F or W. The D gene is left open where the match is weak. Some rows have no size entry. The others give once, few or many, or a class for an expanded clone.

V gene	clone size	D gene	J gene	CDR3 DNA	CDR3 protein
TRBV5-1	many	.	TRBJ2-1	TGCGCCAGCAGCTCCGGACCGCCAGGCTCCTACAATGAGCAGTTCTTC	CASSSGPPGSYNEQFF
TRBV20-1	many	TRBD1	TRBJ2-7	TGCAGTGCTAGATCCCGGACAGGGGCGGGGGAGCAGTACTTC	CSARSRTGAGEQYF
TRBV20-1	once	.	TRBJ1-2	TGCACCCCTCGCCGAGATGGCTACACCTTC	CTPRRDGYTF
TRBV20-1	few	.	TRBJ2-7	TGCAGTGCTAGGCTATTCTGGGGATACGAGCAGTACTTC	CSARLFWGYEQYF
TRBV20-1	many	TRBD2	TRBJ2-7	TGCAGTGCTTCCTATAGCGGGGGATCCTACGAGCAGTACTTC	CSASYSGGSYEQYF
TRBV20-1	many	.	TRBJ2-4	TGCAGTGCGAGACAGGGACTAGCCAAAAACATTCAGTACTTC	CSARQGLAKNIQYF
TRBV11-1	many	TRBD2	TRBJ2-1	TGTGCCAGCAGCTTCTACATTAGCGGGCATGGGAATGAGCAGTTCTTC	CASSFYISGHGNEQFF
TRBV6-1	many	TRBD2	TRBJ2-4	TGTGCCAGCGCCCAGGCCGGGACTAGCAAAAACATTCAGTACTTC	CASAQAGTSKNIQYF
TRBV20-1	many	.	TRBJ1-2	TGCAGTGCTGCCGGACAGAAGCCGGGCTACACCTTC	CSAAGQKPGYTF
TRBV5-1	many	TRBD2	TRBJ2-7	TGCGCCAGCAGCCCACTGGGCCTAGCGGACTACGAGCAGTACTTC	CASSPLGLADYEQYF
TRBV9	.	TRBD2	TRBJ2-1	TGTGCCAGCAGCTCCGTAAGCGGGGGATCCTACAATGAGCAGTTCTTC	CASSSVSGGSYNEQFF
TRBV20-1	many	.	TRBJ2-7	TGCAGTGCTAGGCCCCCGGGATCCTACGAGCAGTACTTC	CSARPPGSYEQYF
TRBV29-1	.	TRBD2	TRBJ2-5	TGCAGCGTCGCTAGCGGGAGCGGGCCCTACCAGACCCAGTACTTC	CSVASGSGPYQTQYF
TRBV20-1	many	.	TRBJ2-1	TGCAGTGCTAGAGTTCCACTAGGGGAAAACAATGAGCAGTTCTTC	CSARVPLGENNEQFF
TRBV30	few	.	TRBJ2-7	TGTGCCTGGGCCGCGGACCGCTCCTACGAGCAGTACTTC	CAWAADRSYEQYF
TRBV11-2	many	TRBD2	TRBJ2-3	TGTGCCAGCAGCTTTAGCGGGCGGGTTTCGGATACGCAGTATTTT	CASSFSGRVSDTQYF
TRBV7-8	many	.	TRBJ1-1	TGTGCCAGCAGCTATTGGGGGGTTGGTGCTTTCTTT	CASSYWGVGAFF
TRBV7-2	few	TRBD2	TRBJ2-2	TGTGCCAGCAGCTTTAGACTAGCGGGTCCCGGGGAGCTGTTTTTT	CASSFRLAGPGELFF
TRBV10-3	.	TRBD1	TRBJ2-7	TGTGCCATCAGGGCCGGGACAGGGACCTCCTACGAGCAGTACTTC	CAIRAGTGTSYEQYF
TRBV7-9	many	TRBD2	TRBJ2-1	TGTGCCAGCAGCTTTCTAGCGGGAGCCGATGAGCAGTTCTTC	CASSFLAGADEQFF
TRBV18	.	.	TRBJ2-4	TGTGCCAGCTCACACTTACCTAGGAGGGAAAACATTCAGTACTTC	CASSHLPRRENIQYF
TRBV27	.	.	TRBJ2-1	TGTGCCAGCAGACAGCTACGGGAGCACAATGAGCAGTTCTTC	CASRQLREHNEQFF
TRBV15	.	.	TRBJ1-6	TGTGCCACCAGCAGACCGTCCCGTTCACCCCTCCACTTT	CATSRPSRSPLHF
TRBV7-9	many	TRBD2	TRBJ2-2	TGTGCCAGCAGCTTAGCGTTAGCGGGAAACACCGGGGAGCTGTTTTTT	CASSLALAGNTGELFF
TRBV20-1	many	.	TRBJ2-7	TGCAGTGCTAGATTCCAGGGGCAGCAGTACTTC	CSARFQGQQYF
TRBV11-2	many	TRBD2	TRBJ2-1	TGTGCCAGCTCTAGCGGGGGTTTCGGTGAGCAGTTCTTC	CASSSGGFGEQFF
TRBV5-1	many	.	TRBJ2-7	TGCGCCAGCAGCTTAGGCGGACAGGGAGGGTATGACGAGCAGTACTTC	CASSLGGQGGYDEQYF
TRBV24-1	many	.	TRBJ2-2	TGTGCCACCAGTGATGACTCGAAAGGCACCGGGGAGCTGTTTTTT	CATSDDSKGTGELFF
TRBV7-9	many	.	TRBJ2-7	TGTGCCAGCAGCTTAAGTCTGGCACAGGGCCACGAGCAGTACTTC	CASSLSLAQGHEQYF
TRBV5-4	.	.	TRBJ2-5	TGTGCCAGCAGCAAGGACGGCGTAGAGACCCAGTACTTC	CASSKDGVETQYF